This T cell receptor (beta chain) originates from a study of glioma-infiltrating T cells after dendritic cell vaccination. Trimming took 4 bases from V and 1 from J, leaving 12 bases between them. Germline V CDR1 and CDR2: SQVTM, ANQGSEA. There are 14 residues in the CDR3. Measured with immunoSEQ multiplex PCR; TCRdb has only the in-frame clones, and not every one. Among about 92,000 clones listed, 86% were seen once. This specimen was blood, taken before dendritic cell vaccination. The rearrangement links TRBV29-1 to TRBJ2-3, with a tentative D call TRBD1 (5 bases). The source of this sequence is a human donor with glioblastoma. The CDR3 DNA reads as TGCAGCGTTGCGGTGGGGCAGGGCACAGATACGCAGTATTTT. This encodes CSVAVGQGTDTQYF.